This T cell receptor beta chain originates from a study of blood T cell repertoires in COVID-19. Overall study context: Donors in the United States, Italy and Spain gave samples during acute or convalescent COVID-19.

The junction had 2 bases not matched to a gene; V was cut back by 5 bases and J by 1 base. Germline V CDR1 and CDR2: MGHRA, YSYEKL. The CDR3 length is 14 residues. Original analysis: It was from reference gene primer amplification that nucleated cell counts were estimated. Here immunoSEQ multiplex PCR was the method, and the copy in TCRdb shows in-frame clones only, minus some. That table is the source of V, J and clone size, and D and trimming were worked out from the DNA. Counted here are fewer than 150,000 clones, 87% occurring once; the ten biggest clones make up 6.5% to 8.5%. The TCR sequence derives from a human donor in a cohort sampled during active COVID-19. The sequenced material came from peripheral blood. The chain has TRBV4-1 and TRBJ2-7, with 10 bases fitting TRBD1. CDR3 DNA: TGCGCCAGCAGCAGGGACAGGGGATCCTACGAGCAGTACTTC. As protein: CASSRDRGSYEQYF.